This is a list of T cell receptor beta chains from one sample in a study of beta chain features in type 1 diabetes. TCRdb's copy holds only in-frame clones and misses some; the assay was immunoSEQ multiplex PCR. Found here are about 320,000 clones, around 15% of them singletons; the top ten hold over 5.5%. The sample was central memory CD4+ T cells from blood. These receptors were collected from a man younger than 45 in good health. Each CDR3 is given with its conserved first and last residue. D genes are given only for firm matches. Clone size appears in some rows only: once, few, many, or a class for an expanded clone.

clone_size,v_call,d_call,j_call,cdr3_nt,cdr3_aa
few,TRBV9,.,TRBJ1-1,TGTGCCAGCAGCTCCGGATTCGACGGTAACACTGAAGCTTTCTTT,CASSSGFDGNTEAFF
.,TRBV5-1,.,TRBJ1-1,TGCGCCAGCAGTTTGACCAGCCCATTGAACACTGAAGCTTTCTTT,CASSLTSPLNTEAFF
.,TRBV7-2,.,TRBJ1-5,TGTGCCAGCAGCTTATTTGGCGGCGGAGGAAATCAGCCCCAGCATTTT,CASSLFGGGGNQPQHF
few,TRBV20-1,.,TRBJ1-1,TGCAGTGCTTCAGACAGGAGGAGAGCTTTCTTT,CSASDRRRAFF
few,TRBV7-2,.,TRBJ2-5,TGTGCCAGCAGCCCGGCCGCCACACGGAGCCAGTACTTC,CASSPAATRSQYF
.,TRBV4-2,.,TRBJ2-5,TGTGCCAGCAGCCGAGCCGAGGGGGGGGAGACCCAGTACTTC,CASSRAEGGETQYF
few,TRBV7-2,.,TRBJ2-3,TGTGCCAGCAGCCGGCTGGGTCATACCACAGATACGCAGTATTTT,CASSRLGHTTDTQYF
.,TRBV7-9,TRBD1,TRBJ1-1,TGTGCCAGCAGCCAATCCAGGGGGTACACTGAAGCTTTCTTT,CASSQSRGYTEAFF
.,TRBV7-2,.,TRBJ1-2,TGTGCCAGCAGCTTAGAACCGGCTAACTATGGCTACACCTTC,CASSLEPANYGYTF
few,TRBV7-2,.,TRBJ2-5,TGTGCCAGCAGCCAGCAGGAGGGAAAGACCCAGTACTTC,CASSQQEGKTQYF
few,TRBV5-1,.,TRBJ1-3,TGCGCCAGCAGCTTGCAGGACGCGCGCTCTGGAAACACCATATATTTT,CASSLQDARSGNTIYF
few,TRBV19,.,TRBJ2-1,TGTGCCACCTCCGGGAGCAGCTCCTACAATGAGCAGTTCTTC,CATSGSSSYNEQFF
many,TRBV27,.,TRBJ2-2,TGTGCCAGCAGTTTCCGCGTTGTGGGGGAGCTGTTTTTT,CASSFRVVGELFF
few,TRBV30,TRBD1,TRBJ1-3,TGTGCCTGGAGTCAACGACAGGGTGACACCATATATTTT,CAWSQRQGDTIYF
many,TRBV30,.,TRBJ1-1,TGTGCCTGGACTAAGAACACTGAAGCTTTCTTT,CAWTKNTEAFF
few,TRBV30,.,TRBJ2-1,TGTGCCTGGAGACGGGACGGGCCCTACAATGAGCAGTTCTTC,CAWRRDGPYNEQFF
.,TRBV7-9,TRBD2,TRBJ2-2,TGTGCCAGCAGCTTAAGGGAGGGCACCGGGGAGCTGTTTTTT,CASSLREGTGELFF
.,TRBV4-1,TRBD2,TRBJ2-1,TGCGCCAGCAGCCGTACTAGCGGGGGACTCTCCTACAATGAGCAGTTCTTC,CASSRTSGGLSYNEQFF
.,TRBV5-1,.,TRBJ1-4,TGTGCCAGCAGCTTGGCCTGGGGTGAAAAACTGTTTTTT,CASSLAWGEKLFF
once,TRBV18,.,TRBJ1-2,TGTGCCAGCTCACCCTACCCGGCACAGGGCGGCTATGGCTACACCTTC,CASSPYPAQGGYGYTF
few,TRBV7-9,.,TRBJ2-7,TGTGCCAGCAGCTTCGGGACCTCGGGGTACGAGCAGTACTTC,CASSFGTSGYEQYF
.,TRBV19,TRBD1,TRBJ2-5,TGTGCCAGTAGTATGCTGGGACAGGTCCCTTACGAGACCCAGTACTTC,CASSMLGQVPYETQYF
.,TRBV5-6,.,TRBJ2-5,TGTGCCAGCAGCTTGGCTAGGCCGGGGGCCAGTCAAGAGACCCAGTACTTC,CASSLARPGASQETQYF
.,TRBV21-1,.,TRBJ2-5,TGTGCCAGCAGCAAACACAGGGGGGTGGAAGAGACCCAGTACTTC,CASSKHRGVEETQYF
.,TRBV29-1,.,TRBJ1-2,TGCAGCGTTGTGGCGTCTGGCTACACCTTC,CSVVASGYTF
.,TRBV6-5,.,TRBJ1-3,TGTGCCATCAGTGATGGGGGGGAACCACGTTCCTTT,CAISDGGEPRSF
.,TRBV7-8,.,TRBJ1-1,TGTGCCAGCAACTCTTTGGGGGTAGGGCCTGGTGAAGCTTTCTTT,CASNSLGVGPGEAFF
few,TRBV30,.,TRBJ2-1,TGTGCCTGGGGGCCAGGCGTAAATGAGCAGTTCTTC,CAWGPGVNEQFF
few,TRBV10-3,TRBD1,TRBJ1-6,TGTGCCATCAGTGAGACCCTAGGGACAGGGAAAGCACCCCTCCACTTT,CAISETLGTGKAPLHF